Presented here are 18 T cell receptor beta chains from one specimen sequenced in a study of shared clonotypes between healthy human individuals. Clones were read by immunoSEQ multiplex PCR, and TCRdb kept only the in-frame ones, dropping some. Among more than 1.2 million clones listed, less than 99% were seen once. Input material: naive CD4+ T cells sorted from blood. The subset was: CD45RA+ positively selected. These receptors were taken from a man younger than 45 in good health.

The chain has TRBV7-8 and TRBJ1-5; D not resolved. Trimming left V 4 bases short and J 3 bases short, with 16 bases between. CDR3 length: 16 amino acids. Germline V CDR1 and CDR2: SGHVS, FQNEAQ. The CDR3 DNA reads TGTGCCAGCAGCTCCCAACGACACGTTTCCAATCAGCCCCAGCATTTT. Protein product: CASSSQRHVSNQPQHF.

V and J are TRBV7-9 and TRBJ1-5; TRBD1 matches 8 bases. CDR1 is SEHNR, CDR2 FQNEAQ, per germline (reference sequence). The CDR3 contains 17 residues. V lost 0 bases, J lost 6 bases, and 10 bases stayed unmatched. Here the CDR3 reads CASSLALQGAGGQPQHF. As DNA, the CDR3 is TGTGCCAGCAGCTTAGCCCTGCAGGGGGCAGGCGGTCAGCCCCAGCATTTT.

V and J are TRBV18 and TRBJ1-5; maybe TRBD1 (6 bases). Germline assignment: CDR1 KGHSH and CDR2 LQKENI. CDR3 length: 15 amino acids. CDR3 in amino acids: CGSSTGTNSNQPQHF. The CDR3 nucleotides are TGTGGTAGCTCAACCGGGACAAATAGCAATCAGCCCCAGCATTTT.

J is TRBJ1-3 and V is TRBV6-6, with D tentatively TRBD1 (5 bases). Trimming left V 3 bases short and J 0 bases short, with 12 bases between. The CDR3 is 16 residues long. The germline gives CDR1 MNHNY, CDR2 SVGAGI (reference sequence). CDR3 coding DNA: TGTGCCAGCAGTTATATGGGGACGGGCTCTGGAAACACCATATATTTT. Translating gives CASSYMGTGSGNTIYF.

The V gene is TRBV18, the J gene TRBJ2-5, with 7 bases lining up with TRBD1. J gave up 1 base and V 2 bases, and 10 bases lay outside the gene matches. The CDR3 contains 17 residues. Germline values: CDR1 KGHSH, CDR2 LQKENI. The CDR3 nucleotides read TGTGCCAGCTCACCAGCTGCTGGCGCAGGGGGCCAAGAGACCCAGTACTTC. Translating gives CASSPAAGAGGQETQYF.

V gene TRBV5-5 combines with J gene TRBJ1-4; 9 bases are shared with TRBD1. CDR3 length: 16 residues. The J segment lost 0 bases and the V segment lost 2 bases, leaving 2 bases of the junction unmatched. Germline assignment: CDR1 SGHKS and CDR2 YYEKEE (reference sequence). DNA for the CDR3: TGTGCCAGCAGCTTAGGACAGGGGCCAACTAATGAAAAACTGTTTTTT. This sequence encodes CASSLGQGPTNEKLFF.

The J gene is TRBJ2-7, the V gene TRBV2; 10 bases align to TRBD2. Germline loops: CDR1 SNHLY, CDR2 FYNNEI. J was trimmed by 9 bases and V by 0 bases; bases with no gene match: 11. The CDR3 is 16 residues long. CDR3: CASSEAWPSGRRVQYF. CDR3 DNA: TGTGCCAGCAGTGAAGCGTGGCCTAGCGGGAGAAGGGTGCAGTACTTC.

The rearrangement links TRBV19 to TRBJ2-1; 12 nucleotides align to TRBD2. The CDR3 is made up of 22 amino acids. Germline assignment: CDR1 LNHDA and CDR2 SQIVND (reference sequence). Trimming took 4 bases from V and 1 from J; bases not matched to a gene: 20. As DNA, the CDR3 is TGTGCCAGTAGTACCCTAGCGGGAGGGCCCTCCCGACCGGTAGCGTCCTACAATGAGCAGTTCTTC. It codes for CASSTLAGGPSRPVASYNEQFF.

The rearrangement uses TRBV10-3 and TRBJ1-2, with TRBD1 matching over 9 bases. This CDR3 is built from 17 residues. Per the germline V gene, CDR1 is ENHRY and CDR2 is SYGVKD. The junction had 9 bases not matched to a gene; V was cut back by 3 bases and J by 1 base. Here the CDR3 DNA reads TGTGCCATCAGTGATTCACGGGACAGGGTAAATAACTATGGCTACACCTTC. This sequence encodes CAISDSRDRVNNYGYTF.

V is TRBV7-6 and J is TRBJ2-1; 7 nucleotides line up with TRBD1. Trimming removed 4 bases from V and 5 bases from J; junction bases left unmatched: 5. The CDR3 covers 14 residues. Germline CDR1 SGHVS, CDR2 FNYEAQ. CDR3 coding DNA: TGTGCCAGCAGCTACCGGGACAGAAACAATGAGCAGTTCTTC. This sequence encodes CASSYRDRNNEQFF.

This clone appeared once. The rearrangement joins TRBV4-1 to TRBJ2-1; 7 bases are a match to TRBD2. J lost 4 bases, V lost 4 bases, and 19 bases had no gene match. CDR3 size: 19 residues. Germline V gene data show CDR1 as MGHRA and CDR2 as YSYEKL. In DNA, the CDR3 is TGCGCCAGCAGCCTGCTAGTTGGGTTGCGGGAGAACTTGTACAATGAGCAGTTCTTC. Translation gives CASSLLVGLRENLYNEQFF.

This clone was recorded only once. Other DNA sequences of this sample code for an identical CDR3. V and J are TRBV5-1 and TRBJ1-1; weak D call: TRBD1 (6 bases). With 4 bases removed from V and 1 base from J, the gap between germline ends came to 8 bases. The germline gives CDR1 SGHRS, CDR2 YFSETQ. The CDR3 sequence is 13 residues long. CDR3 nucleotides: TGCGCCAGCAGCCGGGACACGAACACTGAAGCTTTCTTT. Its translation: CASSRDTNTEAFF.

About this clone: This sample includes further DNA sequences coding for the same CDR3. This chain links TRBV5-1 with TRBJ2-7, with TRBD2 matching over 8 bases. V was clipped by 5 bases and J by 1 base; unmatched bases: 8. The CDR3 sequence is 15 residues long. Germline lookup yields CDR1 SGHRS and CDR2 YFSETQ. The CDR3 DNA is TGCGCCAGCAGTTTGAGCGGGAGCGGGTCCTACGAGCAGTACTTC. Amino acids: CASSLSGSGSYEQYF.

The chain combines TRBV5-1 with TRBJ2-3; D perhaps matches TRBD2 (5 bases). Germline CDR1 SGHRS, CDR2 YFSETQ. V was cut by 2 bases and J by 2 bases, with 12 bases left in between. The CDR3 has 15 amino acids. Here the CDR3 DNA reads TGCGCCAGCAGCTTAGATAGCGTCAACACAGATACGCAGTATTTT. It codes for CASSLDSVNTDTQYF.

This clone is a singleton in its sample. The chain combines TRBV30 with TRBJ1-4, with unresolved D. This CDR3 region has 16 residues. In germline, CDR1 is GTSNPN, CDR2 SVGIG (reference sequence). Trimming cost V 0 bases and J 4 bases, with 15 bases left between them. CDR3: CAWSVQGTASNEKLFF. The DNA for the CDR3 is TGTGCCTGGAGTGTACAAGGAACAGCGAGTAATGAAAAACTGTTTTTT.

The gene calls are TRBV18 and TRBJ2-7; TRBD2 agrees at 7 bases. V lost 2 bases, J lost 7 bases, and 11 bases stayed unmatched. The CDR3 covers 15 residues. CDR1 is KGHSH, CDR2 LQKENI, per germline. CDR3 loop: CASSPAVGLGGEQYF. In DNA form, the CDR3 reads TGTGCCAGCTCACCAGCGGTCGGGCTCGGGGGGGAGCAGTACTTC.

CDR3 loop: CASSLERISTDTQYF. For the CDR3, the DNA is TGTGCCAGCAGCTTAGAGCGGATTAGCACAGATACGCAGTATTTT. This chain connects TRBV7-2 to TRBJ2-3, with TRBD2 as a possible D gene (5 bases). The CDR3 loop spans 15 amino acids. Trimming took 1 base from V and 0 from J, leaving 8 bases between them. The germline CDR1 and CDR2 sequences are SGHTA and FQGNSA.

The gene calls are TRBV6-6 and TRBJ2-7, with a weak D call TRBD2 (6 bases). The CDR3 is 15 amino acids. The V gene lost 6 bases and the J gene lost 3 bases, with 18 bases spanning the gap. Germline V CDR1 and CDR2: MNHNY, SVGAGI (reference sequence). This CDR3 reads CASSPPGGLGYEQYF. The CDR3 nucleotides read TGTGCCAGCAGCCCCCCCGGGGGATTAGGCTACGAGCAGTACTTC.